This section outlines one TCR beta chain sequence together with its context. This CDR3 spans 13 amino acids. In germline, CDR1 is PRHDT, CDR2 FYEKMQ (reference sequence). V shed 11 bases and J shed 8 bases, with 21 bases lying between them. Uncontrolled infection, other autoimmune disease, pregnancy or lactation excluded patients. These data come from a study of T cells in Graves' hyperthyroidism and ophthalmopathy. About the study: Sampling of peripheral blood happened at initial diagnosis, prior to any treatment.

Amplified regions were TCR beta CDR3 sequences from RNA transcripts. HTBI primers were employed in a first-round RT-PCR of the TCR CDR3. TCRdb re-called the multiplex PCR reads with MiXCR, one entry per CDR3 protein. The table lists 130,000 to 150,000 distinct CDR3 sequences, 22% of them singletons. V is TRBV13 and J is TRBJ1-2, with D tentatively TRBD1 (5 bases). The sequence was collected from a woman between 45 and 60 years old with Graves' hyperthyroidism that later progressed to Graves' ophthalmopathy. Sequencing was done on a sample of blood. In nucleotides, the CDR3 is TGTGCCTCCCGGGAGCAGGGCCGTGGAGGCTACACCTTC. Encoded protein: CASREQGRGGYTF.